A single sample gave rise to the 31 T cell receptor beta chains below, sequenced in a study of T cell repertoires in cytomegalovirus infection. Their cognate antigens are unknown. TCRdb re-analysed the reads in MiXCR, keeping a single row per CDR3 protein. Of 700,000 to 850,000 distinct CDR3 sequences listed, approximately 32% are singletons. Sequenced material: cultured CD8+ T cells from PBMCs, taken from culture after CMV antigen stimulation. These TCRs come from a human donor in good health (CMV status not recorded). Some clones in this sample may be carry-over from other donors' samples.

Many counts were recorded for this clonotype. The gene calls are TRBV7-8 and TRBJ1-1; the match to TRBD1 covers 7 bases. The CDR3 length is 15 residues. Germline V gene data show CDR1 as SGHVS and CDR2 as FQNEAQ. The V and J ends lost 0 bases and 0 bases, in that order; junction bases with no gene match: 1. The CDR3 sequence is CASSLATGLNTEAFF. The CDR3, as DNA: TGTGCCAGCAGCTTAGCGACAGGGCTGAACACTGAAGCTTTCTTT. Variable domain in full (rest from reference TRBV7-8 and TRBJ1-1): GAGVSQSPRYKVAKRGQDVALRCDPISGHVSLFWYQQALGQGPEFLTYFQNEAQLDKSGLPSDRFFAERPEGSVSTLKIQRTQQEDSAVYLCASSLATGLNTEAFFGQGTRLTVV.

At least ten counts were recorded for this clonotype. The CDR3 here is CASSFRQGRLEAFF. CDR3 bases: TGTGCCAGCAGCTTTAGACAAGGGAGGCTTGAAGCTTTCTTT. The rearrangement joins TRBV7-2 to TRBJ1-1; D unclear. The CDR3 loop spans 14 amino acids. V gave up 3 bases and J gave up 7 bases, with 15 bases separating them. From germline, CDR1 is SGHTA and CDR2 FQGNSA.

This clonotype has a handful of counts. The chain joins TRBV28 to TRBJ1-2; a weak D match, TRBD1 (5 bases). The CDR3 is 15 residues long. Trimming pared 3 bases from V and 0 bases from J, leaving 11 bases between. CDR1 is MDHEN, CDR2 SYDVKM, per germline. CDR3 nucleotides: TGTGCCAGCAGTTTGGGGCATAGCGCTAACTATGGCTACACCTTC. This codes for CASSLGHSANYGYTF.

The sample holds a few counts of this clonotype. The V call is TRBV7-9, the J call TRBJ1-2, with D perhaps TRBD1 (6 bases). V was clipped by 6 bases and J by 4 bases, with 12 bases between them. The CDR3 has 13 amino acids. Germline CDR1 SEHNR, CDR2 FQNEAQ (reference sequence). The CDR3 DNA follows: TGTGCCAGCAGACCGGACAGCTTCTATGGCTACACCTTC. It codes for CASRPDSFYGYTF.

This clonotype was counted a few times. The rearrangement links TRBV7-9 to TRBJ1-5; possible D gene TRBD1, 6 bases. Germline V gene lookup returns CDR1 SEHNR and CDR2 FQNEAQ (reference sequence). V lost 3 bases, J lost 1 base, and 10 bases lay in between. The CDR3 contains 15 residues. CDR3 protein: CASSFGGSSNQPQHF. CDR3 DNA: TGTGCCAGCAGCTTCGGGGGCTCGAGCAATCAGCCCCAGCATTTT.

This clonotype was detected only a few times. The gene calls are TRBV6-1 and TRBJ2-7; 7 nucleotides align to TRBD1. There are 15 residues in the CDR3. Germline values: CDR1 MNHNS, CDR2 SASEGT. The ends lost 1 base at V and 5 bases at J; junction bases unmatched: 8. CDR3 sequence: CASSEDWDSLNEQYF. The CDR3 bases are TGTGCCAGCAGTGAAGATTGGGACAGCTTAAACGAGCAGTACTTC.

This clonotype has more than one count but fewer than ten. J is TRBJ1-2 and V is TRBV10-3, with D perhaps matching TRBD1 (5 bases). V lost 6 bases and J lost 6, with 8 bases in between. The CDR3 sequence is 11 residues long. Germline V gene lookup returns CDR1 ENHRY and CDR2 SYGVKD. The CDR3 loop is CAIRVRDGYTF. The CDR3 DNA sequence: TGTGCCATCAGGGTCAGGGATGGCTACACCTTC.

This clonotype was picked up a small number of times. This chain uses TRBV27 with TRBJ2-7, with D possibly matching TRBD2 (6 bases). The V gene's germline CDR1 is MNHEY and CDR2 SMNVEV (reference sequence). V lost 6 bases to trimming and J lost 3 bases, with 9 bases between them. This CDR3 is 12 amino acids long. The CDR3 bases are TGTGCCAGCAGGGGGGGTCTCTACGAGCAGTACTTC. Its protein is CASRGGLYEQYF.

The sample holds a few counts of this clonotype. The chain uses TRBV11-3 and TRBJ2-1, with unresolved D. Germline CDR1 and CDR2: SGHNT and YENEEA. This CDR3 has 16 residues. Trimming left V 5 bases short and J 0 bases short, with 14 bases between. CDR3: CASSNPGRGSYNEQFF. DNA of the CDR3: TGTGCCAGCAGCAACCCGGGCCGAGGCTCCTACAATGAGCAGTTCTTC.

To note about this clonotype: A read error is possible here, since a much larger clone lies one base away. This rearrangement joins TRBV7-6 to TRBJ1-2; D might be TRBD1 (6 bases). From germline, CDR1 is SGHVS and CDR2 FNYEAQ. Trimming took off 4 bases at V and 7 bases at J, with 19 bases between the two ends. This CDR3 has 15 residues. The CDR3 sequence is CASSSTGSDLGGYTF. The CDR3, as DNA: TGTGCCAGCAGCTCAACAGGGTCCGACCTGGGTGGCTACACCTTC. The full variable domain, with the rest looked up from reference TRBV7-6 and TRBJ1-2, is GAGVSQSPRYKVTKRGQDVALRCDPISGHVSLYWYRQALGQGPEFLTYFNYEAQQDKSGLPNDRFSAERPEGSISTLTIQRTEQRDSAMYRCASSSTGSDLGGYTFGSGTRLTVV.

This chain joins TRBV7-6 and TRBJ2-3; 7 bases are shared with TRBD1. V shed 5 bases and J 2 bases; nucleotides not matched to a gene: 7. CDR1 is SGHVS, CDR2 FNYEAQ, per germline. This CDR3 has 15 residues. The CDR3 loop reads CASSATGIFTDTQYF. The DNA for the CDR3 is TGTGCCAGCAGCGCGACAGGGATTTTCACAGATACGCAGTATTTT.

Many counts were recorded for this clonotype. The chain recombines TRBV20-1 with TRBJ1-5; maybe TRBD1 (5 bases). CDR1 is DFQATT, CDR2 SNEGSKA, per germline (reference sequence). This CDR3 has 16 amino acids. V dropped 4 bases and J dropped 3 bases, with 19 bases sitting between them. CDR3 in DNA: TGCAGTGCTATTAATCTAGCAGGGCGGTTCAATCAGCCCCAGCATTTT. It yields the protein CSAINLAGRFNQPQHF.

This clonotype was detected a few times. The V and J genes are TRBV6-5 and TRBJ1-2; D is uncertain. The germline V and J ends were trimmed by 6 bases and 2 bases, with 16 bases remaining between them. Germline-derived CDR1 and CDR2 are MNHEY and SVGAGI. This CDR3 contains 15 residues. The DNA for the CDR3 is TGTGCCAGCAGGCCCGATGTGTCAATCAACTATGGCTACACCTTC. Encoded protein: CASRPDVSINYGYTF.

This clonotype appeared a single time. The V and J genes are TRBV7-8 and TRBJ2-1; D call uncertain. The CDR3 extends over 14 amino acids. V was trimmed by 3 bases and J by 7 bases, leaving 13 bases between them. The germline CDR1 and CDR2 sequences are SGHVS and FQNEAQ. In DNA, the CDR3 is TGTGCCAGCAGCTTCGCCAGCGTGAGGAATGAGCAGTTCTTC. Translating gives CASSFASVRNEQFF.

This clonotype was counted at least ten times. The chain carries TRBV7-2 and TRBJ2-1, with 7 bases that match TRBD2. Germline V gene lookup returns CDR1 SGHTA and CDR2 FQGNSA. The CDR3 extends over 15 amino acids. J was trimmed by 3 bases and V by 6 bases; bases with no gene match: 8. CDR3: CASSSAGTNYNEQFF. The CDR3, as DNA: TGTGCCAGCAGTTCAGCCGGGACTAACTACAATGAGCAGTTCTTC.

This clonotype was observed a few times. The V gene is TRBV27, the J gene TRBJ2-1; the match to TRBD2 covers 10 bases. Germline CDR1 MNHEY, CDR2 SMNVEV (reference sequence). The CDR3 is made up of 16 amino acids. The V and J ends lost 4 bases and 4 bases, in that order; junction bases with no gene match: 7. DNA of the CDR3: TGTGCCAGCAGTTCCCTAGCGGGGGCCTTATACAATGAGCAGTTCTTC. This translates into CASSSLAGALYNEQFF.

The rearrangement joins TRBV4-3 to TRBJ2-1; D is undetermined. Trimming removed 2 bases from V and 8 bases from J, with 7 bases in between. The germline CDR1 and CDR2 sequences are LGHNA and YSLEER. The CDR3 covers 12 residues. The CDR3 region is CASSQIPDEQFF. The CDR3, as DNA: TGCGCCAGCAGCCAAATCCCGGATGAGCAGTTCTTC.

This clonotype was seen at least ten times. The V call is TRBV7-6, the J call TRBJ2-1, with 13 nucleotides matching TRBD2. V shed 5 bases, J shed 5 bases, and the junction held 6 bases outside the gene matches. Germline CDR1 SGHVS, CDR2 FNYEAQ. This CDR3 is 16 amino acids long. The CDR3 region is CASSPGLAGVHNEQFF. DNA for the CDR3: TGTGCCAGCAGCCCAGGACTAGCGGGAGTACACAATGAGCAGTTCTTC.

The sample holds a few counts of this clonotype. CDR3 sequence (DNA): TGTGCCAGCAGTGAACCGGCCTCCTACAATGAGCAGTTCTTC. Translation gives CASSEPASYNEQFF. The chain recombines TRBV6-2 or TRBV6-3 with TRBJ2-1; D is unresolved. CDR1 and CDR2 from the germline V gene are MNHEY and SVGEGT. V lost 5 bases to trimming and J lost 0 bases, with 8 bases between them. This CDR3 has 14 amino acids.

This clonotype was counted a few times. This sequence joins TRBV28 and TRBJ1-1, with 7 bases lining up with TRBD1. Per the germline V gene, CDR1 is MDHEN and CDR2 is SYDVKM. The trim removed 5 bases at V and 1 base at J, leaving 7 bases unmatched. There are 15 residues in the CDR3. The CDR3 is CASSGRTGKNTEAFF. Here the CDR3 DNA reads TGTGCCAGCAGTGGCCGGACAGGAAAGAACACTGAAGCTTTCTTT.

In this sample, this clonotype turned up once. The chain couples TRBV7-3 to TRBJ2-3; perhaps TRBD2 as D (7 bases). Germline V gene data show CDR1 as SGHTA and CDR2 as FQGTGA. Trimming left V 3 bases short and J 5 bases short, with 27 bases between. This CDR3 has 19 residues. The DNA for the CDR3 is TGTGCCAGCAGCTTTAATTTTTGGGGGGCGGGCCCGGGAGGAGATACGCAGTATTTT. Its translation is CASSFNFWGAGPGGDTQYF. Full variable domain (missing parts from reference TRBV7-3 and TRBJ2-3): GAGVSQTPSNKVTEKGKYVELRCDPISGHTALYWYRQSLGQGPEFLIYFQGTGAADDSGLPNDRFFAVRPEGSVSTLKIQRTERGDSAVYLCASSFNFWGAGPGGDTQYFGPGTRLTVL.

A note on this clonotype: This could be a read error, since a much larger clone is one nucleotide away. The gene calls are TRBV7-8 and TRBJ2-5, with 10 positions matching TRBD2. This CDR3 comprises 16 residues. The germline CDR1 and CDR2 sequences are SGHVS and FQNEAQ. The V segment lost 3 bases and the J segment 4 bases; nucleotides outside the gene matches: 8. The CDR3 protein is CASSLSSGGARETQYF. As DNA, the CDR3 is TGTGCCAGCAGCTTGTCCAGCGGGGGGGCCAGAGAGACCCAGTACTTC.

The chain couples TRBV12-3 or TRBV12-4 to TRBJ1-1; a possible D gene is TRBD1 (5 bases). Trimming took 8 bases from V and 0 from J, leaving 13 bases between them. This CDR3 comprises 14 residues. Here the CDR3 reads CASGRQNMNTEAFF. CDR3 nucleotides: TGTGCCAGCGGTAGACAGAACATGAACACTGAAGCTTTCTTT.

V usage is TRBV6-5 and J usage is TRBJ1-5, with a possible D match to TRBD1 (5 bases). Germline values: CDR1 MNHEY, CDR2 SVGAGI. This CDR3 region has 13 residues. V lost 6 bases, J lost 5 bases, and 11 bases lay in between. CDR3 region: CASRQGGDQPQHF. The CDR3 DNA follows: TGTGCCAGCAGGCAGGGAGGCGATCAGCCCCAGCATTTT.

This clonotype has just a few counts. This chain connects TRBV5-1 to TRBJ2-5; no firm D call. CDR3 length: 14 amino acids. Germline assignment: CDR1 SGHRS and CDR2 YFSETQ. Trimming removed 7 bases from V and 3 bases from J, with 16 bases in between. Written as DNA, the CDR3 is TGCGCCAGCTCGGACGGCTTGGGGAAAGAGACCCAGTACTTC. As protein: CASSDGLGKETQYF.

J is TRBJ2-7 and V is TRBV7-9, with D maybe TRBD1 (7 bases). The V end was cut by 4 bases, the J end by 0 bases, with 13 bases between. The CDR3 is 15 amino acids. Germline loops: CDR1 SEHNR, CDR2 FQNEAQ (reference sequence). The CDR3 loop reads CASSSSRDSSYEQYV. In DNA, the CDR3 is TGTGCCAGCAGCTCCTCGCGGGACAGCTCCTACGAGCAGTACGTC.

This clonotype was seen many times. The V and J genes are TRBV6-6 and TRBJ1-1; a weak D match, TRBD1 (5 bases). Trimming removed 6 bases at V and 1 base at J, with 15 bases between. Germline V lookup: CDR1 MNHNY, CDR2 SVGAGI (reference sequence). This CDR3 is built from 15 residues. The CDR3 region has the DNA TGTGCCAGCAGAGACAGTTCCCTGCCGAACACTGAAGCTTTCTTT. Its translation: CASRDSSLPNTEAFF.

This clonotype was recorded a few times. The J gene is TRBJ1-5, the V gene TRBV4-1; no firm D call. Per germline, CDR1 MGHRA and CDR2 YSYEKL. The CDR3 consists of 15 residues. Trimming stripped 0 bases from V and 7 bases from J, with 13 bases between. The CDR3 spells CASSQDFGLGQPQHF. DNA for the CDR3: TGCGCCAGCAGCCAAGATTTCGGTTTGGGGCAGCCCCAGCATTTT.

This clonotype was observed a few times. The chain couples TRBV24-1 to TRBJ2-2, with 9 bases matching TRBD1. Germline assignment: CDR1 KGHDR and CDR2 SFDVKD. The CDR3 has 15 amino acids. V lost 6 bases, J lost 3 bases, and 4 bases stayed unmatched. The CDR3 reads CATSRTGDYTGELFF. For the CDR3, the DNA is TGTGCCACCAGTAGGACAGGGGATTACACCGGGGAGCTGTTTTTT.

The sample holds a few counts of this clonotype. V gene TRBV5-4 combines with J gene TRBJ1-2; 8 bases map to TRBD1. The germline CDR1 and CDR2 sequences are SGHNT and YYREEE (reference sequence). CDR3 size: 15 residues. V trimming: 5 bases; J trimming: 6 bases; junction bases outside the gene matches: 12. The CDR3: CASRSESGGADGYTF. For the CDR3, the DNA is TGTGCCAGCAGGTCTGAATCAGGGGGCGCTGATGGCTACACCTTC.

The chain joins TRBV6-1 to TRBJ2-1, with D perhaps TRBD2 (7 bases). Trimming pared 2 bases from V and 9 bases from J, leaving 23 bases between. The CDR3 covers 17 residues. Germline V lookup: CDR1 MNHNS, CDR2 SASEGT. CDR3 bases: TGTGCCAGCAGTGAACCCCGTGGGGGGGCCGGATTCGGTGAGCAGTTCTTC. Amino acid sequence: CASSEPRGGAGFGEQFF.